The sequence of this TCR beta chain was determined in a study of blood T cell repertoires in COVID-19. The overall study: Samples taken during acute and convalescent COVID-19 were collected in the United States, Italy and Spain.

V lost 2 bases, J lost 7 bases, and 4 bases stayed unmatched. The length of the CDR3 is 13 residues. Germline V gene data show CDR1 as SGHKS and CDR2 as YYEKEE (reference sequence). As handled by the study authors: Nucleated cell counts were estimated from reference gene primer amplification. Assay used: immunoSEQ multiplex PCR; TCRdb lists only in-frame clones, some missing. Clone size and the V and J calls come from that table; the DNA yielded D and trimming. This sample has 85,000 or so clones, with about 95% found just once. This chain uses TRBV5-5 with TRBJ2-7, with 9 positions matching TRBD2. Sequenced sample: peripheral blood. The receptor was isolated from a human donor with active COVID-19. The donor label of this sample is uncertain. Written as DNA, the CDR3 is TGTGCCAGCAGCTTTACCAGCGGGGGGGAGCAGTACTTC. Translated: CASSFTSGGEQYF.